The 21 T cell receptor beta chains below come from one sample, sequenced in a study of OX40 agonist ivuxolimab in advanced cancers. The assay was immunoSEQ multiplex PCR, and TCRdb's table has in-frame clones only and misses some. The data show roughly 93,000 clones, about 80% seen once. Material: CD4+ or CD8+ T cells sorted from blood, obtained in a trial of the OX40 agonist ivuxolimab. These receptors originate from an adult with an advanced solid tumor such as melanoma, head and neck, liver or kidney cancer.

The chain uses TRBV6-6 and TRBJ2-7; unclear D gene. Trimming cost V 5 bases and J 0 bases, with 8 bases left between them. Germline-derived CDR1 and CDR2 are MNHNY and SVGAGI (reference sequence). The CDR3 totals 13 residues. The CDR3 reads CASSKTSSYEQYF. The CDR3 DNA is TGTGCCAGCAGTAAGACAAGCTCCTACGAGCAGTACTTC.

This clone was seen a single time. V is TRBV4-1 and J is TRBJ2-7; 9 bases line up with TRBD2. The CDR3 covers 17 residues. Germline loops: CDR1 MGHRA, CDR2 YSYEKL. V shed 0 bases and J 0 bases; nucleotides not matched to a gene: 6. The CDR3 DNA reads as TGCGCCAGCAGCCAAGAACCTAGCGGGGTTGTCTCCTACGAGCAGTACTTC. Protein sequence: CASSQEPSGVVSYEQYF.

The rearrangement links TRBV18 to TRBJ1-4; the D is unclear. V shed 3 bases and J shed 2 bases, with 7 bases lying between them. The V gene's germline CDR1 is KGHSH and CDR2 LQKENI. There are 14 residues in the CDR3. The CDR3 DNA reads as TGTGCCAGCTCACCGGAAGTGACTAATGAAAAACTGTTTTTT. Its translation is CASSPEVTNEKLFF.

This clone has just one count. The V gene is TRBV7-3, the J gene TRBJ2-7, with D possibly being TRBD1 or TRBD2 (6 bases each). V was trimmed by 4 bases and J by 6 bases, leaving 13 bases between them. Germline V lookup: CDR1 SGHTA, CDR2 FQGTGA. This CDR3 spans 13 amino acids. CDR3 sequence: CASSYLPGAEQYF. Written as DNA, the CDR3 is TGTGCCAGCAGCTATCTCCCGGGGGCCGAGCAGTACTTC.

The chain is built from TRBV5-1 and TRBJ2-5; TRBD2 matches at 10 bases. This CDR3 contains 15 residues. Trimming cost V 4 bases and J 4 bases; bases outside gene matches: 7. In germline, CDR1 is SGHRS, CDR2 YFSETQ. Written as DNA, the CDR3 is TGCGCCAGCAGCACCTCTAGCGGGAGTAGAGAGACCCAGTACTTC. It codes for CASSTSSGSRETQYF.

This chain links TRBV7-2 with TRBJ1-5, with D unclear. The CDR3 has 12 amino acids. Germline-derived CDR1 and CDR2 are SGHTA and FQGNSA. The V gene lost 1 base and the J gene lost 7 bases, with 5 bases spanning the gap. CDR3 residues: CASSLGAQPQHF. The CDR3 nucleotides are TGTGCCAGCAGCTTAGGGGCCCAGCCCCAGCATTTT.

The chain couples TRBV19 to TRBJ2-1; TRBD2 might be the D (6 bases). There are 17 residues in the CDR3. V was trimmed by 5 bases and J by 6 bases, leaving 23 bases between them. Germline CDR1 LNHDA, CDR2 SQIVND (reference sequence). The CDR3 nucleotides read TGTGCCAGTAGTGAGGATCACCCCGGGACTGGACGCAATGAGCAGTTCTTC. Encoded protein: CASSEDHPGTGRNEQFF.

The chain joins TRBV27 to TRBJ1-4; D may be TRBD1 (6 bases). V was trimmed by 2 bases and J by 8 bases, leaving 9 bases between them. The germline CDR1 and CDR2 sequences are MNHEY and SMNVEV (reference sequence). This CDR3 contains 13 residues. CDR3 nucleotide sequence: TGTGCCAGCAGTTTAGGGGGCGGAGAAAAACTGTTTTTT. This translates into CASSLGGGEKLFF.

The V and J genes are TRBV19 and TRBJ2-5; 12 bases map to TRBD2. This CDR3 region has 15 residues. Germline assignment: CDR1 LNHDA and CDR2 SQIVND (reference sequence). V trimming: 1 base; J trimming: 5 bases; junction bases outside the gene matches: 2. In nucleotides, the CDR3 is TGTGCCAGTAGTATAGGGGGACTAGCGGGTGAGACCCAGTACTTC. It specifies CASSIGGLAGETQYF.

V gene TRBV11-1 combines with J gene TRBJ2-1; 13 nucleotides line up with TRBD2. CDR1 SGHAT and CDR2 FQDESV come from the germline V gene (reference sequence). V gave up 6 bases and J gave up 9 bases; unmatched junction bases: 11. There are 16 residues in the CDR3. The CDR3 DNA reads TGTGCCAGCAGGCCTCGACTAGCGGGAGGCCTGGGTGAGCAGTTCTTC. It specifies CASRPRLAGGLGEQFF.

This clone was picked up one time. This rearrangement joins TRBV7-8 to TRBJ1-4; no firm D call. Trimming left V 1 base short and J 12 bases short, with 15 bases between. The germline gives CDR1 SGHVS, CDR2 FQNEAQ. This CDR3 has 14 amino acids. Here the CDR3 DNA reads TGTGCCAGCAGCTTAGGGTCCAGCGTCACTGAACTGTTTTTT. This encodes CASSLGSSVTELFF.

This clone was found a few times. The gene calls are TRBV18 and TRBJ1-1, with a possible D match to TRBD1 (5 bases). CDR1 and CDR2 (germline): KGHSH, LQKENI. V lost 0 bases and J 12 bases, leaving 20 bases between the germline ends. This CDR3 has 15 residues. In DNA, the CDR3 is TGTGCCAGCTCACCACCGGGCCAGGGCCTAGTCCACCCTTTCTTT. It encodes CASSPPGQGLVHPFF.

In its sample, this clone was seen a few times. This chain connects TRBV2 to TRBJ2-3; 8 bases are shared with TRBD2. Germline CDR1 SNHLY, CDR2 FYNNEI. The CDR3 runs 16 residues. V was pared by 1 base and J by 9 bases, with 12 bases of the junction left unmatched. DNA for the CDR3: TGTGCCAGCAGTGAAGTGGGAGGCGGGGGGCAGGCCACGCAGTATTTT. As protein: CASSEVGGGGQATQYF.

The chain couples TRBV7-9 to TRBJ2-5, with D perhaps TRBD1 or TRBD2 (6 bases each). TRBJ2-7 explains the end of the DNA better; the J call may be wrong. This CDR3 region has 16 residues. CDR1 is SEHNR and CDR2 is FQNEAQ in the germline V gene (reference sequence). The CDR3 DNA is TGTGCCAGCAGCTTAGCTTCGGGGGCAAAAAGGAGCGAGCAGTACTTC. Translated, it gives CASSLASGAKRSEQYF.

The chain recombines TRBV5-4 with TRBJ1-2; D is perhaps TRBD1 (5 bases). This CDR3 is built from 12 residues. Germline V CDR1 and CDR2: SGHNT, YYREEE (reference sequence). V was pared by 0 bases and J by 6 bases, with 6 bases between. The CDR3 here is CASSLGGDGYTF. DNA of the CDR3: TGTGCCAGCAGCTTGGGAGGGGATGGCTACACCTTC.

The chain links TRBV6-6 to TRBJ2-7; D unclear. This CDR3 region has 15 residues. Germline-derived CDR1 and CDR2 are MNHNY and SVGAGI (reference sequence). The germline V and J ends were trimmed by 0 bases and 2 bases, with 11 bases remaining between them. The CDR3 DNA is TGTGCCAGCAGTTACTCTGAGAAGGGAACCTACGAGCAGTACTTC. It yields the protein CASSYSEKGTYEQYF.

The chain couples TRBV15 to TRBJ1-1; possibly TRBD1 for D (6 bases). CDR1 LNHNV and CDR2 YYDKDF come from the germline V gene (reference sequence). Trimming left V 1 base short and J 2 bases short, with 8 bases between. This CDR3 region has 14 residues. Here the CDR3 reads CATSRGGANTEAFF. CDR3 sequence (DNA): TGTGCCACCAGCAGAGGGGGGGCAAACACTGAAGCTTTCTTT.

The chain couples TRBV2 to TRBJ2-5; 7 bases align to TRBD1. The DNA end lines up better with TRBJ2-7; the J call may be wrong. This CDR3 comprises 14 residues. Germline values: CDR1 SNHLY, CDR2 FYNNEI. Here the CDR3 DNA reads TGTGCCAGCAGTAGAGACAGGGTAGCCTACGAGCAGTACTTC. It yields the protein CASSRDRVAYEQYF.

This chain joins TRBV2 and TRBJ1-1; TRBD1 matches 9 bases. V was pared by 5 bases and J by 1 base, with 5 bases of the junction left unmatched. Germline V gives CDR1 SNHLY, CDR2 FYNNEI. The CDR3 totals 15 residues. The CDR3 region is CASSISGQGNTEAFF. In DNA form, the CDR3 reads TGTGCCAGCAGTATTTCGGGACAGGGGAACACTGAAGCTTTCTTT.

V gene TRBV10-3 combines with J gene TRBJ1-5; D is perhaps TRBD1 (5 bases). This CDR3 contains 16 residues. V lost 2 bases and J lost 4, with 15 bases in between. Looked up from germline, CDR1 is ENHRY and CDR2 is SYGVKD. The CDR3 is CAISEPSIEGNQPQHF. The CDR3 DNA is TGTGCCATCAGTGAGCCCTCGATCGAGGGGAATCAGCCCCAGCATTTT.

This rearrangement joins TRBV7-8 to TRBJ2-7, with 9 bases that match TRBD2. The CDR3 is made up of 16 amino acids. With 5 bases clipped from V and 2 bases from J, the junction kept 10 bases outside the gene matches. Germline V gene lookup returns CDR1 SGHVS and CDR2 FQNEAQ. The CDR3 DNA is TGTGCCAGCAGCCCCCCCGGGACTAGCTTAGCCTACGAGCAGTACTTC. It encodes CASSPPGTSLAYEQYF.